This T cell receptor beta chain was recorded in a study of blood T cells in healthy people across ages. Whole-study context: About one barcoded TCR beta cDNA was captured per two T cells.

The authors isolated at least 6 million PBMCs per sample. The table lists this clonotype with a few counts. CDR1 and CDR2 (germline): DFQATT, SNEGSKA (reference sequence). This CDR3 spans 14 amino acids. V was shortened by 0 bases and J by 7 bases, with 13 bases between the two germline ends. Primed by a sample-barcoded 5' primer and a J-beta primer mix, a second PCR proceeded for about 6 to 11 cycles. A template-switch adaptor that had 12 random nucleotides put a tag on each cDNA molecule. TCRdb reprocessed the 5' RACE reads via MiXCR and lists one record per CDR3 protein. The sample consists of some 1.5 million distinct CDR3 sequences, 42% of them appearing once.

The sequencing input was blood. This chain joins TRBV20-1 and TRBJ2-1, with a weak D call TRBD2 (7 bases). The sequence was collected from a woman aged 18-30 years in good health. The CDR3 loop reads CSARDRTRGNEQFF. CDR3 nucleotides: TGCAGTGCTAGAGACAGGACTAGGGGGAATGAGCAGTTCTTC.